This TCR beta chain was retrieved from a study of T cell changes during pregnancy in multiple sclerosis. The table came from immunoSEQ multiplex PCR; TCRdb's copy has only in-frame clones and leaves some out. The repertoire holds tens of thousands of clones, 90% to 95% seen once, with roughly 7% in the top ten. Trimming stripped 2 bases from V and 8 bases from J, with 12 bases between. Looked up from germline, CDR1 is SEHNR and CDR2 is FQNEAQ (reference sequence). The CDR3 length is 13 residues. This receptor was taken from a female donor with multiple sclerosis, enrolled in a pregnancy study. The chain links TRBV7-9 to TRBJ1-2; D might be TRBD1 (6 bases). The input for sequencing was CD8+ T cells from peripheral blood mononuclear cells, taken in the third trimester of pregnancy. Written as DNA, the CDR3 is TGTGCCAGCAGCTTACCGAACAGGGACGGCTACACCTTC. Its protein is CASSLPNRDGYTF.